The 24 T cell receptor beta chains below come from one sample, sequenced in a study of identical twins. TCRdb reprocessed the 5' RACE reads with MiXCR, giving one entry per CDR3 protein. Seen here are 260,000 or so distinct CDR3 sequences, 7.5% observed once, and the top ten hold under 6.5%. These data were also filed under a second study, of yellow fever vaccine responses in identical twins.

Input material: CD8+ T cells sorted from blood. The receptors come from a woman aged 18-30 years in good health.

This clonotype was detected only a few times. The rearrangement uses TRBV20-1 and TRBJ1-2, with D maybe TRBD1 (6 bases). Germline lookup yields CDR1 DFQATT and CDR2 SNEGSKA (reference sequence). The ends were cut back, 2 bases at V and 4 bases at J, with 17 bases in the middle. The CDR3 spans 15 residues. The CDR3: CSARTDLQGGYGYTF. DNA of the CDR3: TGCAGTGCTAGAACAGATTTACAGGGTGGCTATGGCTACACCTTC.

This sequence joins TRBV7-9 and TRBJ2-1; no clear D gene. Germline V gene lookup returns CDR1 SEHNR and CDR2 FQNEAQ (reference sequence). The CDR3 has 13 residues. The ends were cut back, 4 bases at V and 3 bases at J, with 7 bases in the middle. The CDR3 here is CASSYDGYNEQFF. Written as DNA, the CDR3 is TGTGCCAGCAGCTATGACGGCTACAATGAGCAGTTCTTC.

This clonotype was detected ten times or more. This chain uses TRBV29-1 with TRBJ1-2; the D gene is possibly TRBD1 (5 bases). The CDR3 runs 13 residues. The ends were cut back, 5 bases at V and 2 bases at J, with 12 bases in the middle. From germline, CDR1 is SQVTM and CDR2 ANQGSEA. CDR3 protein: CSVKAGSNYGYTF. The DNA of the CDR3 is TGCAGCGTTAAGGCAGGGTCCAACTATGGCTACACCTTC.

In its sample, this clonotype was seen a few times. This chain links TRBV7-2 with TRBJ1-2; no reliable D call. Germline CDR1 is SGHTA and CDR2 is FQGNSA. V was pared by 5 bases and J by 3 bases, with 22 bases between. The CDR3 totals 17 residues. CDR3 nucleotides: TGTGCCAGCAGCCCGCGAGATAGGCCCCTAGCCGACTATGGCTACACCTTC. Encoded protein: CASSPRDRPLADYGYTF. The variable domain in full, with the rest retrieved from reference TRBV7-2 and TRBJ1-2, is GAGVSQSPSNKVTEKGKDVELRCDPISGHTALYWYRQSLGQGLEFLIYFQGNSAPDKSGLPSDRFSAERTGGSVSTLTIQRTQQEDSAVYLCASSPRDRPLADYGYTFGSGTRLTVV.

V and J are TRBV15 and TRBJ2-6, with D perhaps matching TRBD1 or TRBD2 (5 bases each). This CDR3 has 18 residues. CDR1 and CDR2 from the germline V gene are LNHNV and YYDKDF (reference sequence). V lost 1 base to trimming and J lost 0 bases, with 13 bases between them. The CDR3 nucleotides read TGTGCCACCAGCAGAGCGGTAGGTGGGACCTCTGGGGCCAACGTCCTGACTTTC. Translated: CATSRAVGGTSGANVLTF.

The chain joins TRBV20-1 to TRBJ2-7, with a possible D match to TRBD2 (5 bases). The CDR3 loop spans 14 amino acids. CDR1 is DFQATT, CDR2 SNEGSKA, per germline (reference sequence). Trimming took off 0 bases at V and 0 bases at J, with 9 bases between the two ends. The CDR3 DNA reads TGCAGTGCTAGAGACACCCGGGACTCCTACGAGCAGTACTTC. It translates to CSARDTRDSYEQYF.

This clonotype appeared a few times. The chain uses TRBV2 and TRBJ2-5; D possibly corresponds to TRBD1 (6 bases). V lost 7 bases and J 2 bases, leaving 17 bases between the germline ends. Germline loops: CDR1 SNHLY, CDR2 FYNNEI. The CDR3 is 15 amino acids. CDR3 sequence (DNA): TGTGCCAGCACTCTGGGGGCAGGCGCACAAGAGACCCAGTACTTC. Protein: CASTLGAGAQETQYF.

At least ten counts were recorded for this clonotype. CDR3 nucleotides: TGTGCCAGCACCCTGAACACGGGATTCTATGGCTACACCTTC. This encodes CASTLNTGFYGYTF. The chain has TRBV5-6 and TRBJ1-2; D is uncertain. This CDR3 comprises 14 residues. Germline CDR1 and CDR2: SGHDT and YYEEEE. Trimming stripped 6 bases from V and 4 bases from J, with 16 bases between.

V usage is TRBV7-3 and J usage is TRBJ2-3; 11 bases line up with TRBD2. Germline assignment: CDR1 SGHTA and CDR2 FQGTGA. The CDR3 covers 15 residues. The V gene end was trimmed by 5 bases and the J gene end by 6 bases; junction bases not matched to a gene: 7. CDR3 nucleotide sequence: TGTGCCAGCAGCCTAGTAGCGGGAGGGCCTGATACGCAGTATTTT. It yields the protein CASSLVAGGPDTQYF. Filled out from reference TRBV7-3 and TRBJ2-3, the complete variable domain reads GAGVSQTPSNKVTEKGKYVELRCDPISGHTALYWYRQSLGQGPEFLIYFQGTGAADDSGLPNDRFFAVRPEGSVSTLKIQRTERGDSAVYLCASSLVAGGPDTQYFGPGTRLTVL.

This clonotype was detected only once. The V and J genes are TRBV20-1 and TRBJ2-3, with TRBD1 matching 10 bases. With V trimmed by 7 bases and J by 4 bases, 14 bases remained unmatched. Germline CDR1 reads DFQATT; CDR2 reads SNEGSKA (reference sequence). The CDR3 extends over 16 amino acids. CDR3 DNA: TGCAGTGGCACGTTCCCGGGACAGGGGTTTTCAGATACGCAGTATTTT. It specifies CSGTFPGQGFSDTQYF.

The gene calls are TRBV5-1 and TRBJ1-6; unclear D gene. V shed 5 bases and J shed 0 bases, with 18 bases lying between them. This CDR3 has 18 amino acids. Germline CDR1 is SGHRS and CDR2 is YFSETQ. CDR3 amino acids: CASSLPRKISSYNSPLHF. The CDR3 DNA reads TGCGCCAGCAGTCTCCCCAGAAAGATCAGCTCCTATAATTCACCCCTCCACTTT.

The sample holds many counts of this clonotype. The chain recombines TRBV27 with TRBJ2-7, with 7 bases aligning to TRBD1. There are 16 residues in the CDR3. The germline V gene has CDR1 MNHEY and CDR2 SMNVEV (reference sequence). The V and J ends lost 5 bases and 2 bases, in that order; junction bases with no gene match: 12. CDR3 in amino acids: CASSKPGQPNPYEQYV. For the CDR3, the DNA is TGTGCCAGCAGTAAACCGGGACAGCCAAATCCCTACGAGCAGTACGTC.

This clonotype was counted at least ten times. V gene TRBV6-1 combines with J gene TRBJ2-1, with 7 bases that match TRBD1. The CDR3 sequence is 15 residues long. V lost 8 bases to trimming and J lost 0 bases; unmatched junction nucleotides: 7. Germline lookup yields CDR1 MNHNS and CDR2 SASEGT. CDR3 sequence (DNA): TGTGCCAGCCAACAGGGACAGAGCTCCTACAATGAGCAGTTCTTC. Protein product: CASQQGQSSYNEQFF.

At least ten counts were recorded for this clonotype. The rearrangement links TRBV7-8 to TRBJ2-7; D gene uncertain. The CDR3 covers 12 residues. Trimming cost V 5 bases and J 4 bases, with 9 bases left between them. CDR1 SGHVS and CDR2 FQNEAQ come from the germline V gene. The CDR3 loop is CASSPNNYEQYV. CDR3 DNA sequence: TGTGCCAGCAGCCCGAACAATTACGAGCAGTACGTC.

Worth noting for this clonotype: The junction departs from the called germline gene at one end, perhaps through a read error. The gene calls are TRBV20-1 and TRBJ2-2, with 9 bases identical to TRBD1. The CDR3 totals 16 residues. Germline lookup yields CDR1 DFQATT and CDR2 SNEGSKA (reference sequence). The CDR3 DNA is TGCTGTGCCGTCCCGGGACAGGGCCCGGGGACCGGGGAGCTGTTTTTT. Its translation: CCAVPGQGPGTGELFF.

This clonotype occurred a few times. The CDR3 DNA reads TGTGCCAGCAGTCAACGACAGGGGAAAGCGTACGAGCAGTACTTC. It codes for CASSQRQGKAYEQYF. The rearrangement joins TRBV6-1 to TRBJ2-7; 8 bases are a match to TRBD1. The CDR3 length is 15 residues. V shed 5 bases, J shed 4 bases, and the junction held 10 bases outside the gene matches. CDR1 is MNHNS and CDR2 is SASEGT in the germline V gene.

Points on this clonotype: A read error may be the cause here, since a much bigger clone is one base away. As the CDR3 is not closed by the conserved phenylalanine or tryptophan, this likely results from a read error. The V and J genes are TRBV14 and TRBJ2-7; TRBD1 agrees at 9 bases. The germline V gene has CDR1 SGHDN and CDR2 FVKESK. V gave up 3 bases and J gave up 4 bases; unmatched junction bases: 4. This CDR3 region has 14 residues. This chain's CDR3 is CASSQGQGLYEQYY. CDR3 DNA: TGTGCCAGCAGCCAGGGACAGGGCTTATACGAGCAGTACTAC.

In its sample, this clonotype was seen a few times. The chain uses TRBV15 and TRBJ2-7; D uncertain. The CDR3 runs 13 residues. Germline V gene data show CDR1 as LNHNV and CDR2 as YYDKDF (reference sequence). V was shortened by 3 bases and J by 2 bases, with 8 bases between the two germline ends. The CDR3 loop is CATSSVVPYEQYF. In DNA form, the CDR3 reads TGTGCCACCAGCAGTGTGGTTCCCTACGAGCAGTACTTC.

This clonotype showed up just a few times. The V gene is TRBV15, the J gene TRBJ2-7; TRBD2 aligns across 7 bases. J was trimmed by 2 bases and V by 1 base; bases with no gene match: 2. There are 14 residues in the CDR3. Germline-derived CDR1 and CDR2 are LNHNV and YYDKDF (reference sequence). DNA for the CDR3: TGTGCCACCAGCAGAGTTGGGACTACCTACGAGCAGTACTTC. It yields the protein CATSRVGTTYEQYF.

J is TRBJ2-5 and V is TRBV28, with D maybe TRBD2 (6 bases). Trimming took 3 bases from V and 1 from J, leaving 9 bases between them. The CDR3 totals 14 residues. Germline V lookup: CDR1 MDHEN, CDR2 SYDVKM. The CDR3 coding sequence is TGTGCCAGCAGTTTCACTAGCCTCCAAGAGACCCAGTACTTC. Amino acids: CASSFTSLQETQYF.

In DNA, the CDR3 is TGTGCCAGCAGCCCAGCGTGGGGCTACACCTTC. Amino acid sequence: CASSPAWGYTF. The chain links TRBV7-9 to TRBJ1-2; D gene ambiguous. Trimming removed 5 bases from V and 8 bases from J, with 9 bases in between. Germline V gene data show CDR1 as SEHNR and CDR2 as FQNEAQ (reference sequence). The CDR3 runs 11 residues. The complete variable domain, with remaining parts taken from reference TRBV7-9 and TRBJ1-2, reads DTGVSQNPRHKITKRGQNVTFRCDPISEHNRLYWYRQTLGQGPEFLTYFQNEAQLEKSRLLSDRFSAERPKGSFSTLEIQRTEQGDSAMYLCASSPAWGYTFGSGTRLTVV.

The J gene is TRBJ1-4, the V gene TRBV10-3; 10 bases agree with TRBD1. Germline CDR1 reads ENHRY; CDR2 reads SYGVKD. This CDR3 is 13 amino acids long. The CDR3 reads CTRDRGGEGKLFF. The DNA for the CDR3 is TGTACGCGGGACAGGGGTGGTGAAGGTAAACTGTTTTTT.

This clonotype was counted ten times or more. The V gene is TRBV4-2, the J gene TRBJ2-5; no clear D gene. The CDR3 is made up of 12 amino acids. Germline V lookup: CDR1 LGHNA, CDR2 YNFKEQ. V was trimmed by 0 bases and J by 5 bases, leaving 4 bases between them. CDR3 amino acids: CASSQDRETQYF. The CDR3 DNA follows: TGTGCCAGCAGCCAAGACAGGGAGACCCAGTACTTC.

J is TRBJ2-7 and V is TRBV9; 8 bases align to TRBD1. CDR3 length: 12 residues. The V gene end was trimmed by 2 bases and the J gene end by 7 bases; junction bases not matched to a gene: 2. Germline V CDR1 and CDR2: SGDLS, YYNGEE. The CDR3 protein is CASSVTGGEQYF. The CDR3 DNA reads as TGTGCCAGCAGCGTCACAGGGGGTGAGCAGTACTTC.